This T cell receptor (beta chain) is from a study of control samples from healthy donors and cancer patients. The protocol was immunoSEQ multiplex PCR, while the TCRdb copy is restricted to in-frame clones and leaves out a portion. The sample lists more than 70,000 clones, approximately 93% seen once, with around 1% in the top ten. The receptor comes from a woman aged 30 to 39 in good health. Input material: blood.

Written as DNA, the CDR3 is TGTGCCTGGAGTAGTCAGGGACGGTTCTATGGCTACACCTTC. Its protein is CAWSSQGRFYGYTF. J is TRBJ1-2 and V is TRBV30; tentatively, D is TRBD1 (5 bases). CDR1 GTSNPN and CDR2 SVGIG come from the germline V gene (reference sequence). CDR3 length: 14 residues. The V end lost 2 bases, the J end lost 4 bases, and 14 bases lay between the germline ends.